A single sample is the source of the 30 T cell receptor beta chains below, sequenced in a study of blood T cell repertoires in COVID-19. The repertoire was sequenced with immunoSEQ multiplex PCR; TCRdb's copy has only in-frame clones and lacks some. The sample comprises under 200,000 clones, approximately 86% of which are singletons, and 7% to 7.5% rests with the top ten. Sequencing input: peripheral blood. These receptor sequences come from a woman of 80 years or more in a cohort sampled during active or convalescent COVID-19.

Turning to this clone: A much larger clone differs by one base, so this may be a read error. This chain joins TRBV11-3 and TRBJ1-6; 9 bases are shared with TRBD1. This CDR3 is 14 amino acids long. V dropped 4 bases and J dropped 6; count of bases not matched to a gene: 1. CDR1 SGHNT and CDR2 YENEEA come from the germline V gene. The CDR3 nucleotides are TGTGCCAGCAGCTCGGGACAGGGTAATTCACCCCTCCACTTT. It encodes CASSSGQGNSPLHF.

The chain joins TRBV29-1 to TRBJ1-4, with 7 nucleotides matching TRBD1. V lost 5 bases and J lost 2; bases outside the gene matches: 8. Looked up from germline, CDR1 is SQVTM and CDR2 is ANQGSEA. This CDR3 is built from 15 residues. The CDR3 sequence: CSVTKGAGTNEKLFF. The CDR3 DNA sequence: TGCAGCGTTACAAAGGGGGCCGGGACTAATGAAAAACTGTTTTTT.

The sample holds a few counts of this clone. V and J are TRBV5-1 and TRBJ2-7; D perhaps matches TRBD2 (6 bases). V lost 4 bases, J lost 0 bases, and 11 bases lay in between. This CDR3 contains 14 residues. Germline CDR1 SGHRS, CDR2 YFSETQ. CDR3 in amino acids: CASSKDGSSYEQYF. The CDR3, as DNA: TGCGCCAGCAGCAAGGACGGGAGCTCCTACGAGCAGTACTTC.

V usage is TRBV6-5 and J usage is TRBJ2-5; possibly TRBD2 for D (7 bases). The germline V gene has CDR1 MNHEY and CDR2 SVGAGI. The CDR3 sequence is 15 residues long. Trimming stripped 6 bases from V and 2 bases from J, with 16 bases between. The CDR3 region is CASRAGGAGQETQYF. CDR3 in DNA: TGTGCCAGCAGGGCTGGGGGGGCAGGTCAAGAGACCCAGTACTTC.

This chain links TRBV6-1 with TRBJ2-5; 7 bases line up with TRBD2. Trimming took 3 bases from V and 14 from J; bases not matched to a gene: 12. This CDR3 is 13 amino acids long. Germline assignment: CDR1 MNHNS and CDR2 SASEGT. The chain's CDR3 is CASSDTWLADHYF. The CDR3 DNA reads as TGTGCCAGCAGTGATACATGGCTAGCGGACCACTACTTC.

This CDR3 is CASSSGTGMAEQYF. The CDR3, as DNA: TGTGCCAGCAGTTCCGGGACAGGGATGGCCGAGCAGTACTTC. This chain links TRBV7-9 with TRBJ2-7, with 9 bases fitting TRBD1. The V segment lost 6 bases and the J segment 6 bases; nucleotides outside the gene matches: 9. The length of the CDR3 is 14 residues. Germline CDR1 SEHNR, CDR2 FQNEAQ (reference sequence).

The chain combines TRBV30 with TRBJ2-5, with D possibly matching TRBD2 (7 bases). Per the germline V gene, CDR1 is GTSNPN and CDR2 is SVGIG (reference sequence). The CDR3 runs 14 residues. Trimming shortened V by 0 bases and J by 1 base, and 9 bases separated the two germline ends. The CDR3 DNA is TGTGCCTGGAGTGTTAGGGGGGGCCAAGAGACCCAGTACTTC. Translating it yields CAWSVRGGQETQYF.

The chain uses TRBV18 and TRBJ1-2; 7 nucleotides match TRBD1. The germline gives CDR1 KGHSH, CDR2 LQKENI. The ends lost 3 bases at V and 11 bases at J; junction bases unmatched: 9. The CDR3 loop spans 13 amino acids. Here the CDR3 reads CASSPLGDRDYTF. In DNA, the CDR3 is TGTGCCAGCTCACCCTTAGGCGACAGGGATTACACCTTC.

The CDR3 region is CASSPGTSGGAPRTDTQYF. CDR3 DNA sequence: TGTGCCAGCAGTCCCGGGACTAGCGGGGGGGCCCCGCGCACAGATACGCAGTATTTT. V usage is TRBV27 and J usage is TRBJ2-3; 16 bases map to TRBD2. Germline V gene data show CDR1 as MNHEY and CDR2 as SMNVEV (reference sequence). This CDR3 region has 19 residues. V lost 5 bases to trimming and J lost 1 base; unmatched junction nucleotides: 9.

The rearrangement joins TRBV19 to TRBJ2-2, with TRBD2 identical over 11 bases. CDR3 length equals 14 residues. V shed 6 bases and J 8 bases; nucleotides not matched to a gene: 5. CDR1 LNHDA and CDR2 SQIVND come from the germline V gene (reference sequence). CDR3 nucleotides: TGTGCCAGTAGAAATAGACTAGCGGGAGGGGAGCTGTTTTTT. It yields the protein CASRNRLAGGELFF. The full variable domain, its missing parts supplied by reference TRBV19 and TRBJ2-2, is DGGITQSPKYLFRKEGQNVTLSCEQNLNHDAMYWYRQDPGQGLRLIYYSQIVNDFQKGDIAEGYSVSREKKESFPLTVTSAQKNPTAFYLCASRNRLAGGELFFGEGSRLTVL.

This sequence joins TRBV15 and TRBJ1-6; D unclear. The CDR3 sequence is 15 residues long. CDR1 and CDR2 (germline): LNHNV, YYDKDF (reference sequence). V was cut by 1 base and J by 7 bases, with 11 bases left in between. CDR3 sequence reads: CATSRVLGRNSPLHF. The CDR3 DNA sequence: TGTGCCACCAGCAGAGTCCTGGGGAGGAATTCACCCCTCCACTTT.

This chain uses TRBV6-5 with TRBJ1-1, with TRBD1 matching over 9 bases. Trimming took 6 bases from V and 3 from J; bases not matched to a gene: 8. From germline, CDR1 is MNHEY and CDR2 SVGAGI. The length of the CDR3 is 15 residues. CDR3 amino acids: CASRRDREGDTEAFF. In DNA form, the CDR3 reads TGTGCCAGCAGACGGGACAGGGAGGGGGACACTGAAGCTTTCTTT.

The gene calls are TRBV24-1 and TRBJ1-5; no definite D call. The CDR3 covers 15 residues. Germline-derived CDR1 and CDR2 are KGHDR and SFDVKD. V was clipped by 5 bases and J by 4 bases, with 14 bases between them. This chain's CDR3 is CATSGVAGMNQPQHF. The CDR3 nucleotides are TGTGCCACCAGTGGGGTTGCAGGTATGAATCAGCCCCAGCATTTT.

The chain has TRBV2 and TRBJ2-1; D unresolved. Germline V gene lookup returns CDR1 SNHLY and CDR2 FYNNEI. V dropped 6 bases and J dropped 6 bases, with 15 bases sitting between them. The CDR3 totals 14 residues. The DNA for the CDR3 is TGTGCCAGCAGGGAACAAGCATGGTCCAATGAGCAGTTCTTC. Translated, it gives CASREQAWSNEQFF.

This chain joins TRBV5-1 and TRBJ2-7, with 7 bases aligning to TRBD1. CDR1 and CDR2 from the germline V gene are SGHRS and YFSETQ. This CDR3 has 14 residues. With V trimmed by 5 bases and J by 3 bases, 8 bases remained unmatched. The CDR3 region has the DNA TGCGCCAGCAGGTCTGGGCAGGGGGACTACGAGCAGTACTTC. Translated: CASRSGQGDYEQYF.

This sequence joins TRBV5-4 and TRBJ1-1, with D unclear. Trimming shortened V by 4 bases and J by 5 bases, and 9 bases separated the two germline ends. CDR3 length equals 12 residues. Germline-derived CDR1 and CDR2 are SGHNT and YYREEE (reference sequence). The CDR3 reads CASSPGGTEAFF. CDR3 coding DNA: TGTGCCAGCAGCCCGGGAGGGACTGAAGCTTTCTTT.

DNA of the CDR3: TGTGCCAGCAGTTACGTGGCAGCAGATACGCAGTATTTT. Its protein is CASSYVAADTQYF. This chain links TRBV6-2 or TRBV6-3 with TRBJ2-3, with D uncertain. V lost 2 bases, J lost 4 bases, and 7 bases lay in between. The CDR3 length is 13 residues. Germline CDR1 reads MNHEY; CDR2 reads SVGEGT.

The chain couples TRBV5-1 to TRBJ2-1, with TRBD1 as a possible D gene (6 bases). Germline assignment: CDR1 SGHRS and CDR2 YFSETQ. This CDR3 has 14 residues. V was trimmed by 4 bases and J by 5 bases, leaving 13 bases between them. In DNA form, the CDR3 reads TGCGCCAGCAGCATCGGACAGATACACAATGAGCAGTTCTTC. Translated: CASSIGQIHNEQFF.

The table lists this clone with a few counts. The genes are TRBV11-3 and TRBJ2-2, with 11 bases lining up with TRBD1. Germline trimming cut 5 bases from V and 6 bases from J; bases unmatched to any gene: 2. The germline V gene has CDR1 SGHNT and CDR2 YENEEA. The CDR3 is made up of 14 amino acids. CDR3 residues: CASSRTGGSGELFF. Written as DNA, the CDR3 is TGTGCCAGCAGCCGGACAGGGGGCTCCGGGGAGCTGTTTTTT.

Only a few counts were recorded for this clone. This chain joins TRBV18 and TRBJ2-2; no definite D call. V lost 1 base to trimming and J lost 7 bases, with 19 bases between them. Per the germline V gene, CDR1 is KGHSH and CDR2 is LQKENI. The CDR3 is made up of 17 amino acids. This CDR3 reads CASSPLNSRAGNGELFF. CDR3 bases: TGTGCCAGCTCACCACTAAACTCTCGTGCAGGCAACGGGGAGCTGTTTTTT. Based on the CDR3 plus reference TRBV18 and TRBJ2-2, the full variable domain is NAGVMQNPRHLVRRRGQEARLRCSPMKGHSHVYWYRQLPEEGLKFMVYLQKENIIDESGMPKERFSAEFPKEGPSILRIQQVVRGDSAAYFCASSPLNSRAGNGELFFGEGSRLTVL.

CDR3 nucleotide sequence: TGTGCCAGCAGTGTGGGACTAGCGACCTCCTACGAGCAGTACTTC. Encoded protein: CASSVGLATSYEQYF. J is TRBJ2-7 and V is TRBV9, with TRBD2 matching 10 bases. The CDR3 is 15 residues long. Looked up from germline, CDR1 is SGDLS and CDR2 is YYNGEE. After removal of 5 bases from V and 0 bases from J, the junction contained 5 bases not matched to a gene. Combining the CDR3 with reference TRBV9 and TRBJ2-7 gives the whole variable domain DSGVTQTPKHLITATGQRVTLRCSPRSGDLSVYWYQQSLDQGLQFLIQYYNGEERAKGNILERFSAQQFPDLHSELNLSSLELGDSALYFCASSVGLATSYEQYFGPGTRLTVT.

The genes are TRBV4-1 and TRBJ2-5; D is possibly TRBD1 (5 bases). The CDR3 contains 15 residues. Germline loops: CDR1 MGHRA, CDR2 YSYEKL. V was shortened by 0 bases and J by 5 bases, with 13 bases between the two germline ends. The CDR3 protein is CASSQDPLPGETQYF. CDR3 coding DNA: TGCGCCAGCAGCCAAGACCCTTTACCAGGGGAGACCCAGTACTTC.

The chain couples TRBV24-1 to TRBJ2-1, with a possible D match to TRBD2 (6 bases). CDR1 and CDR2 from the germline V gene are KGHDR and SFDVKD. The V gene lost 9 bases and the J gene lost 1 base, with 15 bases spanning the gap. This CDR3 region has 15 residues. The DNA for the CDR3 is TGTGCCACCGGAGGAGGGCTGAGGTCCTACAATGAGCAGTTCTTC. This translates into CATGGGLRSYNEQFF.

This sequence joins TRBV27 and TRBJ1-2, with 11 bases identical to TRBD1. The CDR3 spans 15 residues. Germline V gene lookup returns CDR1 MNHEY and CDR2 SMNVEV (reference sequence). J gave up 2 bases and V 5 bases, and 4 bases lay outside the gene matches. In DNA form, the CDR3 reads TGTGCCAGCAGTCCAGGGACAGGGGGGAACTATGGCTACACCTTC. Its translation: CASSPGTGGNYGYTF.

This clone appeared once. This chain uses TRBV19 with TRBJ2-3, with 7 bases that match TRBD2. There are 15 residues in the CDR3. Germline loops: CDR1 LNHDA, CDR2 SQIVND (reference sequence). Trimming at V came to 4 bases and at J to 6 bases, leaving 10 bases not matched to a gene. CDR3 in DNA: TGTGCCAGTAGTAAAACGACTAGCAGAGCGGATACGCAGTATTTT. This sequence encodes CASSKTTSRADTQYF. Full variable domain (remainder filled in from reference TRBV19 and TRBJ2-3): DGGITQSPKYLFRKEGQNVTLSCEQNLNHDAMYWYRQDPGQGLRLIYYSQIVNDFQKGDIAEGYSVSREKKESFPLTVTSAQKNPTAFYLCASSKTTSRADTQYFGPGTRLTVL.

The CDR3 sequence is CASSSSGGGIQYF. CDR3 DNA sequence: TGTGCCAGCAGCTCCTCAGGGGGTGGGATTCAGTACTTC. This chain joins TRBV7-2 and TRBJ2-4; 7 bases fit TRBD1. In germline, CDR1 is SGHTA, CDR2 FQGNSA. The CDR3 runs 13 residues. Trimming removed 4 bases from V and 10 bases from J; junction bases left unmatched: 7.

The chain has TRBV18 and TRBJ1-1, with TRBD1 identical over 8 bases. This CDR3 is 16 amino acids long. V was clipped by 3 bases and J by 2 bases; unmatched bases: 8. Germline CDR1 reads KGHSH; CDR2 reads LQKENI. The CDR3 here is CASSPITGGGNTEAFF. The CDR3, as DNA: TGTGCCAGCTCACCCATCACAGGGGGAGGAAACACTGAAGCTTTCTTT.

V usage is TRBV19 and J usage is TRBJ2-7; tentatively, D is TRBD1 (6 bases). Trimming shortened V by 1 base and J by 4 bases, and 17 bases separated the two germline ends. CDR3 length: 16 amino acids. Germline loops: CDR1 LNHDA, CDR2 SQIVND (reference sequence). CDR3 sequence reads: CASSIGAGTHTYEQYF. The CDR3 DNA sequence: TGTGCCAGTAGTATAGGGGCCGGGACACACACTTACGAGCAGTACTTC.

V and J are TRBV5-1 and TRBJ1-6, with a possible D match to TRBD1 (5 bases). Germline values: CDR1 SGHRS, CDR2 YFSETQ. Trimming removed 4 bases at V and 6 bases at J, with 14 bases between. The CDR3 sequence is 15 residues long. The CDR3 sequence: CASSLQSGGNSPLHF. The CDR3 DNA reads TGCGCCAGCAGCCTTCAATCCGGGGGTAATTCACCCCTCCACTTT.

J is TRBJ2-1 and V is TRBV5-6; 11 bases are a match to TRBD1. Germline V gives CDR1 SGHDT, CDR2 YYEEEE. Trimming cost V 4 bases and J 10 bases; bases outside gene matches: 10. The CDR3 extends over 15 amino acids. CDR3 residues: CASSIPRTGGGEQFF. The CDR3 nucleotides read TGTGCCAGCAGCATCCCTCGGACAGGGGGCGGGGAGCAGTTCTTC.